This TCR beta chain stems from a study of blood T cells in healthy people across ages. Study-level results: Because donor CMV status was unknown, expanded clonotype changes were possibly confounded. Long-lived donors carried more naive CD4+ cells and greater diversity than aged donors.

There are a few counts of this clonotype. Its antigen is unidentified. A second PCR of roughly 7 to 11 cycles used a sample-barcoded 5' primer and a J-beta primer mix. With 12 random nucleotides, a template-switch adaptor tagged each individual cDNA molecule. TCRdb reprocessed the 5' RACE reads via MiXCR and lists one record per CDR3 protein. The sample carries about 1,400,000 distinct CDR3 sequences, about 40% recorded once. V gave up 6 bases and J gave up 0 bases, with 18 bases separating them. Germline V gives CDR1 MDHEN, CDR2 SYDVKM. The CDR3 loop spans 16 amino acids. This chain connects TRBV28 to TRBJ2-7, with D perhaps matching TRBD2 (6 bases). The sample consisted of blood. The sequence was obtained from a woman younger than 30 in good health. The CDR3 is CASSPEVADFSYEQYF. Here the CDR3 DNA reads TGTGCCAGCAGCCCCGAGGTAGCGGATTTCTCCTACGAGCAGTACTTC.